This TCR beta chain stems from a study of post-analysis software for immune sequencing data. General observations from the study: The five TRBV segments detected at higher frequency in patients than in controls included TRBV5-6, TRBV5-1 and TRBV20-1. Controls had significantly higher normalized Chao1 diversity than multiple sclerosis patients.

After removal of 6 bases from V and 1 base from J, the junction contained 7 bases not matched to a gene. The CDR3 is 15 amino acids. Every TCR beta cDNA library bore unique molecular identifiers. Each CDR3 protein gets one entry after TCRdb re-called the PCR reads with MiXCR. The table includes 170,000 or so distinct CDR3 sequences, approximately 28% detected once. Details on this clonotype: The antigen remains unidentified.

The V call is TRBV12-3 or TRBV12-4, the J call TRBJ1-1; 8 bases line up with TRBD1. This clonotype originated in a girl aged 10 to 17 with multiple sclerosis. Sequencing was performed on blood. DNA for the CDR3: TGTGCCAGCAGCCCCATGGACAGGGCGAACACTGAAGCTTTCTTT. Translated: CASSPMDRANTEAFF.